The clone carrying this T cell receptor beta chain was recorded at least ten times. Its antigen remains unidentified. The data are from a study of metastatic and nonmetastatic thyroid tumors. Study-level background: Malignant and benign thyroid patients had repertoires compared in peripheral blood and tumor or nodule tissue.

General study findings and limits: Reportedly, malignant thyroid tumors had significantly higher TCR beta diversity than benign nodules, in blood and tumor.

No patient had received any treatment before thyroid surgery. With MiXCR, TCRdb reprocessed the PCR reads. The sample records some 50,000 clones, more than 20% being singletons. The CDR3 runs to 17 residues. From germline, CDR1 is LGHDT and CDR2 YNNKEL (reference sequence). J lost 2 bases, V lost 3 bases, and 9 bases had no gene match. This TCR came from a male donor with papillary thyroid cancer or a benign thyroid nodule (not recorded which). Some clones in this sample may be carry-over from other donors' samples. The chain is built from TRBV3-1 and TRBJ2-5; TRBD2 matches at 10 bases. Input material: blood. The CDR3 here is CASSHGRLAGTQETQYF. The CDR3 DNA sequence: TGTGCCAGCAGCCATGGGAGACTAGCGGGCACACAAGAGACCCAGTACTTC.